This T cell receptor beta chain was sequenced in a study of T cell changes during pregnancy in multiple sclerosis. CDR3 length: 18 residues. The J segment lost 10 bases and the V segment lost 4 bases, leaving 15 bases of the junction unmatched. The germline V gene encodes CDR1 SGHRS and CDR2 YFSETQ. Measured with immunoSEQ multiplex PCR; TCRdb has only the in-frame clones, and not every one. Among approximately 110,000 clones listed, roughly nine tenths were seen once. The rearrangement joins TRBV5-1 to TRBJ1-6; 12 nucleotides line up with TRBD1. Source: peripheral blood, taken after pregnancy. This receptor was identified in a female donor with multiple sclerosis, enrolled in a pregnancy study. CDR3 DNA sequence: TGCGCCAGCAGCGATACCGGGACAGGGGGCGGAGGTGGGTCACCCCTCCACTTT. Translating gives CASSDTGTGGGGGSPLHF.